These T cell receptor beta chains were read from a single sample in a study of early T cells in non-severe SARS-CoV-2 infection. One entry per CDR3 protein results from TCRdb running MiXCR on the 5' RACE reads. The table shows some 38,000 distinct CDR3 sequences, with around 4.6% occurring only once. The source material was whole blood. All receptors derive from an adult who was a healthcare worker with PCR-confirmed SARS-CoV-2 infection or an uninfected control (not recorded which). Both conserved end residues are part of each CDR3. The order of the fields is CDR3 DNA, CDR3 protein, J gene, clone size, D gene, V gene. The D gene is left open where the match is weak. Size is omitted from some rows. Given values are once, few, many or a class for expanded clones.

CDR3nt: TGTGCCAGCTCAGGAGACAGCAACACTGAAGCTTTCTTT
CDR3aa: CASSGDSNTEAFF
j_gene: TRBJ1-1
abundance: -
d_gene: -
v_gene: TRBV18

CDR3nt: TGTGCCTGGAGAGAGGGGGGCTACGACGAGCAGTACTTC
CDR3aa: CAWREGGYDEQYF
j_gene: TRBJ2-7
abundance: many
d_gene: -
v_gene: TRBV30

CDR3nt: TGTGCCAGCAGTGAATCAAGGCACCCCGGGTCCCTCCACTTT
CDR3aa: CASSESRHPGSLHF
j_gene: TRBJ1-6
abundance: many
d_gene: -
v_gene: TRBV25-1

CDR3nt: TGTGCCAGCAGTGATCGAAGCTCCTATAATTCACCCCTCCACTTT
CDR3aa: CASSDRSSYNSPLHF
j_gene: TRBJ1-6
abundance: many
d_gene: -
v_gene: TRBV2

CDR3nt: TGCGCCAGCAGCCCCAACTTGGTTGAAGCTTTCTTT
CDR3aa: CASSPNLVEAFF
j_gene: TRBJ1-1
abundance: many
d_gene: -
v_gene: TRBV5-1

CDR3nt: TGTGCCAGTAGTCCCCGGGACTCCTACGAGCAGTACTTC
CDR3aa: CASSPRDSYEQYF
j_gene: TRBJ2-7
abundance: many
d_gene: -
v_gene: TRBV19

CDR3nt: TGCAGCGTTGACCCCAGGGGAGCCCAAGAGACCCAGTACTTC
CDR3aa: CSVDPRGAQETQYF
j_gene: TRBJ2-5
abundance: many
d_gene: -
v_gene: TRBV29-1

CDR3nt: TGTGCCAGCTGGTCCTACAATGAGCAGTTCTTC
CDR3aa: CASWSYNEQFF
j_gene: TRBJ2-1
abundance: few
d_gene: -
v_gene: TRBV11-2

CDR3nt: TGTGCCAGCGGGAACCGGGCGGGGGCGCTCACAGATACGCAGTATTTT
CDR3aa: CASGNRAGALTDTQYF
j_gene: TRBJ2-3
abundance: many
d_gene: -
v_gene: TRBV12-3/TRBV12-4

CDR3nt: TGTGCCAGCAGCCACAGGGGGCGAAATGAAAAACTGTTTTTT
CDR3aa: CASSHRGRNEKLFF
j_gene: TRBJ1-4
abundance: many
d_gene: TRBD1
v_gene: TRBV11-2

CDR3nt: TGTGCCGGGCGACGAAGCGGGAACACTGAAGCTTTCTTT
CDR3aa: CAGRRSGNTEAFF
j_gene: TRBJ1-1
abundance: -
d_gene: -
v_gene: TRBV30

CDR3nt: TGCAGTGCTAGATCGAGAGGCGAGCAGTACTTC
CDR3aa: CSARSRGEQYF
j_gene: TRBJ2-7
abundance: many
d_gene: -
v_gene: TRBV20-1

CDR3nt: TGTGCCAGCAGTCCCGGGGGGGTAGAGACCCAGTACTTC
CDR3aa: CASSPGGVETQYF
j_gene: TRBJ2-5
abundance: many
d_gene: TRBD2
v_gene: TRBV7-3

CDR3nt: TGTGCCAGCAGTTCAGGGGGTGGAGATGAGCAGTTCTTC
CDR3aa: CASSSGGGDEQFF
j_gene: TRBJ2-1
abundance: many
d_gene: TRBD1
v_gene: TRBV7-9

CDR3nt: TGTGCCAGCTCACCATCACAGGGGGTGTTACTAGGATCTTCTGGGGCCAACGTCCTGACTTTC
CDR3aa: CASSPSQGVLLGSSGANVLTF
j_gene: TRBJ2-6
abundance: many
d_gene: TRBD1
v_gene: TRBV18

CDR3nt: TGTGCCAGCAGCCAAGTCTCGACGGAGGGGTACCATTCCCCCCTCCACTTT
CDR3aa: CASSQVSTEGYHSPLHF
j_gene: TRBJ1-6
abundance: many
d_gene: -
v_gene: TRBV4-2

CDR3nt: TGTGCCATCAGTGGGGACAGCTTGAACACTGAAGCTTTCTTT
CDR3aa: CAISGDSLNTEAFF
j_gene: TRBJ1-1
abundance: -
d_gene: TRBD1
v_gene: TRBV10-3

CDR3nt: TGTGCCAGCAGCTTCGGGTCTGAAGCTTTCTTT
CDR3aa: CASSFGSEAFF
j_gene: TRBJ1-1
abundance: many
d_gene: -
v_gene: TRBV7-8

CDR3nt: TGCGCCAGCAGCCAAGGAGGCGGGCGCTCCTACGAGCAGTACTTC
CDR3aa: CASSQGGGRSYEQYF
j_gene: TRBJ2-7
abundance: -
d_gene: -
v_gene: TRBV4-1

CDR3nt: TGTGCCAGCAAGGGACCCTTGGAGACCCAGTACTTC
CDR3aa: CASKGPLETQYF
j_gene: TRBJ2-5
abundance: few
d_gene: -
v_gene: TRBV12-3/TRBV12-4

CDR3nt: TGTGCCAGCAGGTGGAGGAATCAGCCCCAGCATTTT
CDR3aa: CASRWRNQPQHF
j_gene: TRBJ1-5
abundance: few
d_gene: -
v_gene: TRBV12-3/TRBV12-4

CDR3nt: TGTGCCAGCAGCCAAGAAACAGGGAACACTGAAGCTTTCTTT
CDR3aa: CASSQETGNTEAFF
j_gene: TRBJ1-1
abundance: many
d_gene: -
v_gene: TRBV14

CDR3nt: TGTGCCATCAGGCGGACTGAAGATCAGCCCCAGCATTTT
CDR3aa: CAIRRTEDQPQHF
j_gene: TRBJ1-5
abundance: many
d_gene: -
v_gene: TRBV10-3

CDR3nt: TGTGCCAGCAGCTTGGGCGGAGCGGGGGAACAGACCCAGTACTTC
CDR3aa: CASSLGGAGEQTQYF
j_gene: TRBJ2-5
abundance: many
d_gene: TRBD2
v_gene: TRBV5-4

CDR3nt: TGTGCCAGCAGGGGACTAGCGGGGGGGACCAATGAGCAGTTCTTC
CDR3aa: CASRGLAGGTNEQFF
j_gene: TRBJ2-1
abundance: -
d_gene: TRBD2
v_gene: TRBV6-1

CDR3nt: TGTGCCAGCAGCTTGGGACCGGGGAGTAGCACAGATACGCAGTATTTT
CDR3aa: CASSLGPGSSTDTQYF
j_gene: TRBJ2-3
abundance: -
d_gene: -
v_gene: TRBV5-5

CDR3nt: TGTGCCAGCAGCTTAACGCGGGGGGGCAGAGATACGCAGTATTTT
CDR3aa: CASSLTRGGRDTQYF
j_gene: TRBJ2-3
abundance: medium-sized
d_gene: TRBD2
v_gene: TRBV7-2

CDR3nt: TGTGCCAGCAGGCCCGATCTTCGTCTGGGGATTTATGGCTACACCTTC
CDR3aa: CASRPDLRLGIYGYTF
j_gene: TRBJ1-2
abundance: many
d_gene: -
v_gene: TRBV6-1

CDR3nt: TGTGCCAGCAGCCAACAACGGGGGGCCAACTACAATGAGCAGTTCTTC
CDR3aa: CASSQQRGANYNEQFF
j_gene: TRBJ2-1
abundance: -
d_gene: -
v_gene: TRBV4-2

CDR3nt: TGTGCCAGCAGTTTGAGTTCGGACGGCGGTAAGCCCCAGCATTTT
CDR3aa: CASSLSSDGGKPQHF
j_gene: TRBJ1-5
abundance: many
d_gene: -
v_gene: TRBV12-3/TRBV12-4

CDR3nt: TGCGCCAGCAGAACGGAGGGAGCTAACTATGGCTACACCTTC
CDR3aa: CASRTEGANYGYTF
j_gene: TRBJ1-2
abundance: many
d_gene: -
v_gene: TRBV4-1

CDR3nt: TGCAGCGTTGGTGGGACCGGGGCCAACGTCCTGACTTTC
CDR3aa: CSVGGTGANVLTF
j_gene: TRBJ2-6
abundance: many
d_gene: -
v_gene: TRBV29-1